Listed below are T cell receptor beta chains from one sample, sequenced in a study of blood T cell repertoires in COVID-19. This table comes from immunoSEQ multiplex PCR, and its TCRdb copy is limited to in-frame clones, with some not included. This repertoire shows about 18,000 clones, around nine tenths found once; its top ten account for over 8.5%. The sequenced material came from peripheral blood. All receptors come from a human donor in a cohort sampled during active COVID-19. Each CDR3 is given with its conserved first and last residue. D genes are given only for firm matches. Size is stated for part of the rows, as once, few or many counts, or as a class when the clone is expanded.

clone size: .; D gene: TRBD1; J gene: TRBJ1-2; V gene: TRBV4-3; CDR3 protein: CASSQGQVEWGGYGYTF
clone size: .; D gene: TRBD1; J gene: TRBJ2-7; V gene: TRBV6-5; CDR3 protein: CASSRQGKHEQYF
clone size: .; D gene: TRBD2; J gene: TRBJ2-5; V gene: TRBV7-8; CDR3 protein: CASSLVGGTSGMDQYF
clone size: .; D gene: TRBD2; J gene: TRBJ2-7; V gene: TRBV27; CDR3 protein: CASSFLAGGYEQYF
clone size: .; D gene: TRBD2; J gene: TRBJ2-7; V gene: TRBV6-2/TRBV6-3; CDR3 protein: CASSPRLAGVYEQYF
clone size: .; D gene: .; J gene: TRBJ1-1; V gene: TRBV7-3; CDR3 protein: CASSLQGNTEAFF
clone size: .; D gene: TRBD2; J gene: TRBJ2-2; V gene: TRBV19; CDR3 protein: CASSPRLAGVEDTGELFF
clone size: few; D gene: .; J gene: TRBJ2-7; V gene: TRBV7-3; CDR3 protein: CASSPTGSAHEQYF
clone size: .; D gene: .; J gene: TRBJ1-1; V gene: TRBV9; CDR3 protein: CASSPPGREAEAFF
clone size: .; D gene: TRBD1; J gene: TRBJ2-2; V gene: TRBV4-3; CDR3 protein: CASSRATTGGITGELFF
clone size: .; D gene: .; J gene: TRBJ1-2; V gene: TRBV27; CDR3 protein: CASSLSRGFYGYTF
clone size: .; D gene: TRBD2; J gene: TRBJ2-3; V gene: TRBV28; CDR3 protein: CASSLGGLAGQGTTDTQYF
clone size: .; D gene: .; J gene: TRBJ2-3; V gene: TRBV7-2; CDR3 protein: CASSLAGDSGWDTQYF
clone size: .; D gene: .; J gene: TRBJ2-3; V gene: TRBV18; CDR3 protein: CASSDSEDTQYF
clone size: few; D gene: TRBD2; J gene: TRBJ2-1; V gene: TRBV7-9; CDR3 protein: CASSPVLAGDNEQFF
clone size: .; D gene: TRBD2; J gene: TRBJ2-2; V gene: TRBV6-4; CDR3 protein: CASSFGSGSNTGELFF
clone size: .; D gene: .; J gene: TRBJ2-2; V gene: TRBV18; CDR3 protein: CASSPQQDTGELFF
clone size: .; D gene: .; J gene: TRBJ2-7; V gene: TRBV18; CDR3 protein: CASSPPGLNEQYF
clone size: .; D gene: .; J gene: TRBJ2-7; V gene: TRBV4-1; CDR3 protein: CASSQDRSLEVYEQYF
clone size: .; D gene: .; J gene: TRBJ1-5; V gene: TRBV4-2; CDR3 protein: CASSQGQRRNQPQHF
clone size: .; D gene: .; J gene: TRBJ1-1; V gene: TRBV6-2/TRBV6-3; CDR3 protein: CASSFRPQGTVNTEAFF
clone size: .; D gene: TRBD2; J gene: TRBJ2-7; V gene: TRBV10-3; CDR3 protein: CAISPVNGLEGGKQYF
clone size: .; D gene: .; J gene: TRBJ1-1; V gene: TRBV28; CDR3 protein: CASRRNTEAFF
clone size: .; D gene: .; J gene: TRBJ1-1; V gene: TRBV7-9; CDR3 protein: CASRPGVNTEAFF
clone size: .; D gene: TRBD1; J gene: TRBJ1-5; V gene: TRBV4-2; CDR3 protein: CASSQEGTGNYQPQHF
clone size: .; D gene: TRBD1; J gene: TRBJ2-3; V gene: TRBV12-5; CDR3 protein: CASGLVRGTEITDTQYF